Below are 26 T cell receptor beta chains sequenced from a single sample in a study of T cell repertoires in cytomegalovirus infection (dated by TCRdb to about 2019). TCRdb shows the sequencer as Illumina HiSeq 1500. TCRdb applied fastp at Q25 and MiXCR to the public reads, then kept only in-frame beta chains. CDR3 protein duplicates are merged, each entry listing the most common genes and DNA. The sample records about 120,000 distinct CDR3 sequences, 30% of which are singletons. Approximately 41% of the sample goes to the ten largest clones. The label giving this sample's treatment or condition can be read as: in vitro stimulation with specific CMV peptide epitopes to enrich CMV-specific T cells. The antigens for these receptors are not known. This sample comprised CD8+ T cells from cultured PBMCs, obtained from culture after CMV antigen stimulation. These receptors were taken from a human donor in good health (CMV status not recorded). Some clones in this sample may be carry-over from other donors' samples.

This clonotype has more than one count but fewer than ten. The V and J genes are TRBV7-9 and TRBJ2-7; D might be TRBD2 (7 bases). The CDR3 covers 14 residues. V was pared by 3 bases and J by 5 bases, with 14 bases between. CDR1 and CDR2 (germline): SEHNR, FQNEAQ (reference sequence). CDR3: CASSFGGLGNEQYF. CDR3 nucleotides: TGTGCCAGCAGCTTCGGGGGGCTGGGAAACGAGCAGTACTTC.

The rearrangement uses TRBV7-9 and TRBJ2-5; tentatively, D is TRBD1 (5 bases). The V gene's germline CDR1 is SEHNR and CDR2 FQNEAQ (reference sequence). With 3 bases removed from V and 5 bases from J, the gap between germline ends came to 13 bases. This CDR3 region has 14 residues. CDR3 sequence: CASSFSRVLETQYF. The CDR3 region has the DNA TGTGCCAGCAGCTTCTCCAGGGTCCTGGAGACCCAGTACTTC.

A remark on this clonotype: At one of its ends the junction is not consistent with the germline gene, which may arise from a read error. The rearrangement joins TRBV7-9 to TRBJ1-2, with D perhaps TRBD1 (6 bases). The CDR3 has 16 amino acids. The germline V gene has CDR1 SEHNR and CDR2 FQNEAQ (reference sequence). The CDR3 coding sequence is TGTGCTAGCAGCCTCGAGGGGGGAGATTATAACTATGGCTACACCTTC. This codes for CASSLEGGDYNYGYTF.

This chain connects TRBV6-1 to TRBJ2-7, with D tentatively TRBD1 or TRBD2 (5 bases each). The CDR3 length is 14 residues. CDR1 MNHNS and CDR2 SASEGT come from the germline V gene. Trimming shortened V by 5 bases and J by 4 bases, and 15 bases separated the two germline ends. The CDR3 region is CASSYVGGWYEQYF. The CDR3 region has the DNA TGTGCCAGCAGTTACGTTGGGGGATGGTACGAGCAGTACTTC.

This clonotype came up a few times. V gene TRBV7-6 combines with J gene TRBJ1-1; D perhaps matches TRBD1 (5 bases). V lost 0 bases and J 1 base, leaving 15 bases between the germline ends. The V gene's germline CDR1 is SGHVS and CDR2 FNYEAQ. CDR3 length: 17 amino acids. The CDR3 protein is CASSLAHSGQPNTEAFF. In nucleotides, the CDR3 is TGTGCCAGCAGCTTAGCGCATTCAGGACAACCGAACACTGAAGCTTTCTTT.

The chain couples TRBV2 to TRBJ2-7; no clear D gene. The CDR3 totals 16 residues. The germline gives CDR1 SNHLY, CDR2 FYNNEI. V was pared by 3 bases and J by 4 bases, with 19 bases between. CDR3 region: CASSELKSSTLYEQYF. The CDR3 DNA reads as TGTGCCAGCAGTGAGCTGAAGAGTTCCACCTTATACGAGCAGTACTTC.

Many counts were recorded for this clonotype. This CDR3 is CASSLLAGDGYTF. CDR3 coding DNA: TGTGCCAGCAGTTTACTCGCGGGGGACGGCTACACCTTC. The gene calls are TRBV27 and TRBJ1-2, with a weak D call TRBD1 (5 bases). Germline lookup yields CDR1 MNHEY and CDR2 SMNVEV (reference sequence). V lost 2 bases to trimming and J lost 8 bases, with 12 bases between them. This CDR3 has 13 amino acids.

This clonotype was counted between two and nine times. This chain joins TRBV27 and TRBJ2-7, with 8 bases aligning to TRBD2. The CDR3 consists of 14 residues. CDR1 and CDR2 (germline): MNHEY, SMNVEV (reference sequence). V dropped 2 bases and J dropped 4; count of bases not matched to a gene: 4. CDR3 DNA sequence: TGTGCCAGCAGTTTAAGTAGCGGGAATTACGAGCAGTACTTC. It specifies CASSLSSGNYEQYF.

The rearrangement links TRBV6-6 to TRBJ1-5; D possibly corresponds to TRBD1 (6 bases). This CDR3 region has 18 residues. Trimming cost V 0 bases and J 3 bases, with 18 bases left between them. Germline loops: CDR1 MNHNY, CDR2 SVGAGI (reference sequence). The CDR3 spells CASSYSRIDRTHNQPQHF. The CDR3 bases are TGTGCCAGCAGTTACTCCCGAATTGACAGGACCCACAATCAGCCCCAGCATTTT.

V and J are TRBV10-3 and TRBJ2-3, with a possible D match to TRBD2 (6 bases). The germline CDR1 and CDR2 sequences are ENHRY and SYGVKD. The CDR3 contains 16 residues. Deletions cut 6 bases from V and 0 bases from J, with 16 bases between. CDR3 amino acids: CAISPLWSGSTDTQYF. In nucleotides, the CDR3 is TGTGCCATCAGCCCCCTTTGGAGCGGGAGCACAGATACGCAGTATTTT.

This clonotype was counted only a few times. The gene calls are TRBV28 and TRBJ2-3, with 10 bases fitting TRBD1. Germline assignment: CDR1 MDHEN and CDR2 SYDVKM. This CDR3 is built from 18 residues. Trimming cost V 2 bases and J 0 bases; bases outside gene matches: 8. CDR3 in DNA: TGTGCCAGCAGTTTAGACGGACAGGGGGAAAGTAGCACAGATACGCAGTATTTT. This translates into CASSLDGQGESSTDTQYF.

This clonotype was picked up a small number of times. The chain links TRBV6-1 to TRBJ1-5; perhaps TRBD1 as D (5 bases). This CDR3 region has 16 residues. CDR1 is MNHNS and CDR2 is SASEGT in the germline V gene. The V end lost 9 bases, the J end lost 0 bases, and 18 bases lay between the germline ends. As DNA, the CDR3 is TGTGCCAGTAAATTAGTTCGGGGGTATAGCAATCAGCCCCAGCATTTT. It encodes CASKLVRGYSNQPQHF.

The chain uses TRBV2 and TRBJ1-6; D is perhaps TRBD1 (5 bases). This CDR3 comprises 17 residues. The germline V gene has CDR1 SNHLY and CDR2 FYNNEI. V was clipped by 7 bases and J by 7 bases, with 23 bases between them. The CDR3 bases are TGTGCCAGCATCGGGGTGGGTGCACCGGGACTGAATTCACCCCTCCACTTT. Protein sequence: CASIGVGAPGLNSPLHF.

This clonotype was seen ten or more times. The chain links TRBV7-3 to TRBJ2-7; no firm D call. The CDR3 contains 16 residues. V was trimmed by 0 bases and J by 7 bases, leaving 19 bases between them. Per germline, CDR1 SGHTA and CDR2 FQGTGA. The CDR3 loop is CASSLTASGLPSEQYF. CDR3 nucleotide sequence: TGTGCCAGCAGCTTAACTGCTTCGGGCCTACCTTCGGAGCAGTACTTC.

This clonotype was recorded many times. The V call is TRBV7-8, the J call TRBJ2-2; 14 bases agree with TRBD2. Germline CDR1 SGHVS, CDR2 FQNEAQ. The trim removed 1 base at V and 0 bases at J, leaving 4 bases unmatched. There are 19 residues in the CDR3. The DNA for the CDR3 is TGTGCCAGCAGCTTAGGGACTAGCGGGGGGCCCACGAACACCGGGGAGCTGTTTTTT. Amino acids: CASSLGTSGGPTNTGELFF.

This clonotype was counted only a few times. The chain has TRBV6-2 or TRBV6-3 and TRBJ1-6; possibly TRBD1 for D (6 bases). The germline gives CDR1 MNHEY, CDR2 SVGEGT. The ends were cut back, 4 bases at V and 4 bases at J, with 17 bases in the middle. The CDR3 has 17 residues. This CDR3 is CASSSNSLGQYNSPLHF. In DNA, the CDR3 is TGTGCCAGCAGTTCCAACTCCCTGGGACAATATAATTCACCCCTCCACTTT.

V usage is TRBV6-2 or TRBV6-3 and J usage is TRBJ1-1; 8 positions agree with TRBD1. CDR3 length: 12 residues. Germline CDR1 and CDR2: MNHEY and SVGEGT. With 6 bases clipped from V and 4 bases from J, the junction kept 1 base outside the gene matches. The CDR3 nucleotides are TGTGCCAGCAGCCAGGGGGCCACTGAAGCTTTCTTT. Translation: CASSQGATEAFF.

Many counts were recorded for this clonotype. The chain combines TRBV24-1 with TRBJ2-2; 7 nucleotides align to TRBD1. V lost 7 bases and J lost 3; bases outside the gene matches: 4. The germline gives CDR1 KGHDR, CDR2 SFDVKD. The CDR3 contains 14 residues. The CDR3 here is CATRSGTDTGELFF. CDR3 nucleotides: TGTGCCACCAGATCCGGGACAGACACCGGGGAGCTGTTTTTT.

The rearrangement uses TRBV5-5 and TRBJ2-7; the D gene is possibly TRBD1 (5 bases). Germline CDR1 reads SGHKS; CDR2 reads YYEKEE (reference sequence). This CDR3 contains 16 residues. V dropped 0 bases and J dropped 0 bases, with 13 bases sitting between them. CDR3 residues: CASSLDILTGSYEQYF. The CDR3 DNA reads as TGTGCCAGCAGCTTGGACATCTTAACAGGCTCCTACGAGCAGTACTTC.

This clonotype was found a few times. The rearrangement joins TRBV6-5 to TRBJ1-5, with D possibly being TRBD1 (5 bases). Germline CDR1 reads MNHEY; CDR2 reads SVGAGI. The CDR3 totals 14 residues. V was cut by 5 bases and J by 5 bases, with 13 bases left in between. The CDR3 is CASSMAGRYQPQHF. CDR3 DNA: TGTGCCAGCAGTATGGCAGGGCGCTATCAGCCCCAGCATTTT.

This clonotype has at least ten counts. The chain combines TRBV15 with TRBJ2-1, with 8 bases fitting TRBD1. Germline values: CDR1 LNHNV, CDR2 YYDKDF (reference sequence). This CDR3 has 15 amino acids. The J segment lost 6 bases and the V segment lost 0 bases, leaving 4 bases of the junction unmatched. CDR3 protein: CATSRENGQGNEQFF. CDR3 bases: TGTGCCACCAGCAGAGAGAACGGACAGGGCAATGAGCAGTTCTTC.

In this sample, this clonotype turned up a few times. The genes are TRBV27 and TRBJ1-2, with 9 bases identical to TRBD1. CDR1 and CDR2 (germline): MNHEY, SMNVEV (reference sequence). The J segment lost 5 bases and the V segment lost 7 bases, leaving 5 bases of the junction unmatched. CDR3 length: 13 amino acids. The CDR3: CASKTGGVYGYTF. The CDR3 bases are TGTGCCAGCAAAACAGGGGGCGTTTATGGCTACACCTTC.

This clonotype is categorized as medium-sized (0.01 to 0.1%). This chain links TRBV20-1 with TRBJ2-5, with 7 bases that match TRBD1. Germline V gene data show CDR1 as DFQATT and CDR2 as SNEGSKA (reference sequence). V lost 6 bases to trimming and J lost 9 bases; unmatched junction nucleotides: 19. This CDR3 spans 15 amino acids. CDR3 amino acids: CSAHRQGQWDEAQYF. DNA for the CDR3: TGCAGTGCCCACCGTCAGGGACAGTGGGACGAAGCCCAGTACTTC.

This clonotype was counted only a few times. At one boundary the junction diverges from the germline segment, which might be a read error. The V gene is TRBV2, the J gene TRBJ2-7; no reliable D call. The V gene's germline CDR1 is SNHLY and CDR2 FYNNEI. This CDR3 region has 10 residues. The CDR3 nucleotides are TGTGCCAGCAGTGAAACGGGTACAATCTTC. Residues: CASSETGTIF.

This chain uses TRBV14 with TRBJ1-4; TRBD1 is a possible D gene (6 bases). V was pared by 8 bases and J by 6 bases, with 19 bases between. The germline V gene encodes CDR1 SGHDN and CDR2 FVKESK. The CDR3 has 15 amino acids. The CDR3 region is CASSHTQGVYEKLFF. CDR3 nucleotides: TGTGCCAGCTCTCACACACAGGGAGTGTATGAAAAACTGTTTTTT.

V usage is TRBV6-5 and J usage is TRBJ1-5, with D uncertain. Trimming pared 5 bases from V and 7 bases from J, leaving 12 bases between. CDR1 and CDR2 (germline): MNHEY, SVGAGI. The CDR3 spans 13 residues. The chain's CDR3 is CASSKWAGQPQHF. The CDR3 DNA is TGTGCCAGCAGTAAATGGGCAGGCCAGCCCCAGCATTTT.